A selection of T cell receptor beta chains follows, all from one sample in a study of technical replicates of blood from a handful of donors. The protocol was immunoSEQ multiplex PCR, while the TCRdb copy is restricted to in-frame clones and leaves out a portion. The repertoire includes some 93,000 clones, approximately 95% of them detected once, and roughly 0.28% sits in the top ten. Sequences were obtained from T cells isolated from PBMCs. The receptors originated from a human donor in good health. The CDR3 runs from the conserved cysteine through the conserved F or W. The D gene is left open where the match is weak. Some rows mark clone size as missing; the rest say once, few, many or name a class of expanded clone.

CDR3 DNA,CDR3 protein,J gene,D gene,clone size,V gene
TGCGCCAGCAGCCAAGACTGGCAGTCCTACGAGCAGTACTTC,CASSQDWQSYEQYF,TRBJ2-7,.,once,TRBV4-1
TGTGCCAGCAGTTTTAACGGGAGGGCCCAAGATACGCAGTATTTT,CASSFNGRAQDTQYF,TRBJ2-3,TRBD2,.,TRBV28
TGCAGCGTCGTACCCTCATTAAAGGGGATGAACACTGAAGCTTTCTTT,CSVVPSLKGMNTEAFF,TRBJ1-1,.,.,TRBV29-1
TGTGCCAGCAGTTTATCGGACATTAGGGATGAGCAGTTCTTC,CASSLSDIRDEQFF,TRBJ2-1,.,once,TRBV28
TGTGCCAGTAGCCGACAGAACGATCAGCCCCAGCATTTT,CASSRQNDQPQHF,TRBJ1-5,.,.,TRBV19
TGTGCCAGCAGCGTAGGAGGTATGGGACAGCCCAATTCACCCCTCCACTTT,CASSVGGMGQPNSPLHF,TRBJ1-6,TRBD1,.,TRBV9
TGTGCCACCAGCAGAGATTCAAGTGGTGGAGGGCGACAGGGCCGTTACGAGCAGTACTTC,CATSRDSSGGGRQGRYEQYF,TRBJ2-7,.,.,TRBV15
TGCGCCAGCAGTGAGTGGACAGGGGGTACCTACAATGAGCAGTTCTTC,CASSEWTGGTYNEQFF,TRBJ2-1,TRBD1,.,TRBV10-1
TGCGCCAGCCAACGCGGAGGGGCCGGGGAGCTGTTTTTT,CASQRGGAGELFF,TRBJ2-2,.,.,TRBV5-1
TGTGCCAGTAGTCCGGACAGGGGGACACCCCAGCATTTT,CASSPDRGTPQHF,TRBJ1-5,TRBD1,.,TRBV19
TGTGCCAGCAGCTTAAGCGGGGGAGGGGGTGCTGAAGCTTTCTTT,CASSLSGGGGAEAFF,TRBJ1-1,.,.,TRBV7-9
TGTGCCAGCACGGCCCAGGGTGTTTTTCCCGGGGAGCTGTTTTTT,CASTAQGVFPGELFF,TRBJ2-2,.,.,TRBV9
TGTGCCAGCAGTTCGACAGGGGGCCGGGAGACCCAGTACTTC,CASSSTGGRETQYF,TRBJ2-5,TRBD1,.,TRBV6-6
TGTGCCAGCAGCCTACTAGCGGGGGCCTACAATGAGCAGTTCTTC,CASSLLAGAYNEQFF,TRBJ2-1,TRBD2,.,TRBV27
TGTGCCAGCCGGCAGGGAAGAGAGACCCAGTACTTC,CASRQGRETQYF,TRBJ2-5,.,.,TRBV28
TGTGCCAGCAGCTTTATACTAGCGGGTGCCTACGAGCAGTACTTC,CASSFILAGAYEQYF,TRBJ2-7,TRBD2,.,TRBV11-2
TGTGCCTGGAGTAGAAAGACAGGGAAAGAGACCCAGTACTTC,CAWSRKTGKETQYF,TRBJ2-5,TRBD1,.,TRBV30
TGCGCCACGGGACTAGCGGGGGGGTCAGGGGCCAACGTCCTGACTTTC,CATGLAGGSGANVLTF,TRBJ2-6,TRBD2,.,TRBV10-2